These 11 T cell receptor beta chains originate from one sample sequenced in a study of a mutant IDH1 vaccine in newly diagnosed glioma (dated by TCRdb to the early 2020s). Read against the paper, the sample's time point label means: week 5, during vaccination. Each vaccine dose was 300 ug of a 20-mer mutant IDH1 peptide in Montanide, given subcutaneously with topical imiquimod. The library was obtained by the immunoSEQ multiplex PCR assay. Drawn from immuneACCESS, this table holds only the in-frame rearrangements with V and J called that TCRdb kept. Clones are partly lost; checked studies trace under half to an unresolved V gene and leave the rest unexplained. The sample includes about 29,000 clones, with roughly 87% observed a single time. The ten biggest clones cover around 3% of the sample. These receptors have no known antigen. The source was peripheral blood mononuclear cells (PBMCs), collected from a glioma patient whose treatment included an IDH1 peptide vaccine. Every receptor here comes from a woman aged 40 to 50 with glioma. Some clones in this sample may be carry-over from other donors' samples.

This clone was recorded a few times. The chain is built from TRBV27 and TRBJ1-2, with TRBD1 identical over 9 bases. Germline V gene sequence: CDR1 MNHEY, CDR2 SMNVEV (reference sequence). Germline trimming cut 6 bases from V and 8 bases from J; bases unmatched to any gene: 10. The CDR3 runs 14 residues. CDR3 residues: CASSFGQGLWGYTF. The CDR3 DNA follows: TGTGCCAGCAGCTTTGGACAGGGGCTCTGGGGCTACACCTTC.

This clone was seen a single time. This chain uses TRBV4-1 with TRBJ1-6; the match to TRBD1 covers 7 bases. The CDR3 runs to 15 residues. With 1 base clipped from V and 7 bases from J, the junction kept 4 bases outside the gene matches. Germline CDR1 is MGHRA and CDR2 is YSYEKL. CDR3 sequence (DNA): TGCGCCAGCAGCCAAGCGGGACAGCCAAATTCACCCCTCCACTTT. Protein product: CASSQAGQPNSPLHF.

This rearrangement joins TRBV7-2 to TRBJ2-2; D gene unclear. Trimming took 7 bases from V and 5 from J, leaving 11 bases between them. This CDR3 comprises 13 residues. Germline-derived CDR1 and CDR2 are SGHTA and FQGNSA. CDR3 nucleotides: TGTGCCAGCACACCATTCCAGACCGGGGAGCTGTTTTTT. It encodes CASTPFQTGELFF.

DNA for the CDR3: TGTGCCAGCAGTTACGCGTCGGGTGGCAATCAGCCCCAGCATTTT. It encodes CASSYASGGNQPQHF. V is TRBV6-5 and J is TRBJ1-5; D is unresolved. The CDR3 length is 15 residues. CDR1 MNHEY and CDR2 SVGAGI come from the germline V gene. Trimming left V 2 bases short and J 2 bases short, with 10 bases between.

The rearrangement uses TRBV5-1 and TRBJ1-2; D is possibly TRBD1 (5 bases). Germline V gene sequence: CDR1 SGHRS, CDR2 YFSETQ. The ends were cut back, 6 bases at V and 2 bases at J, with 17 bases in the middle. This CDR3 comprises 15 residues. CDR3 amino acids: CASNPTGDPNYGYTF. In DNA, the CDR3 is TGCGCCAGCAATCCAACCGGGGACCCAAACTATGGCTACACCTTC.

The table lists this clone with a few counts. This chain connects TRBV4-3 to TRBJ1-4, with unresolved D. Trimming took off 0 bases at V and 0 bases at J, with 11 bases between the two ends. This CDR3 region has 17 residues. Germline loops: CDR1 LGHNA, CDR2 YSLEER. This CDR3 is CASSQDRQVATNEKLFF. In nucleotides, the CDR3 is TGCGCCAGCAGCCAAGACAGACAAGTAGCAACTAATGAAAAACTGTTTTTT.

This clone occurred once. V gene TRBV4-3 combines with J gene TRBJ1-3, with 7 bases aligning to TRBD1. CDR3 size: 17 residues. Unmatched junction bases numbered 7, after V lost 0 bases and J lost 2 bases. Germline CDR1 reads LGHNA; CDR2 reads YSLEER. The CDR3 protein is CASSQDLQTGPGNTIYF. CDR3 bases: TGCGCCAGCAGCCAAGATCTCCAGACAGGGCCTGGAAACACCATATATTTT.

The J gene is TRBJ2-7, the V gene TRBV19, with D unresolved. The CDR3 contains 14 residues. Germline CDR1 and CDR2: LNHDA and SQIVND (reference sequence). V lost 6 bases and J 2 bases, leaving 14 bases between the germline ends. CDR3 DNA: TGTGCCAGTAGACCCGCCCATTTAGCCTACGAGCAGTACTTC. Amino acids: CASRPAHLAYEQYF.

The chain employs TRBV7-6 and TRBJ2-1; 13 nucleotides agree with TRBD2. The CDR3 spans 15 residues. CDR1 is SGHVS, CDR2 FNYEAQ, per germline. V shed 8 bases, J shed 12 bases, and the junction held 13 bases outside the gene matches. This chain's CDR3 is CASRGTGLAGSAQFF. The CDR3 nucleotides are TGTGCCAGCCGGGGAACGGGACTAGCGGGATCAGCGCAGTTCTTC.

J is TRBJ2-3 and V is TRBV18; D is uncertain. CDR1 and CDR2 (germline): KGHSH, LQKENI. This CDR3 spans 15 amino acids. V shed 6 bases and J shed 1 base, with 14 bases lying between them. The CDR3 region has the DNA TGTGCCAGCTCTGGTAGATCGGTGGGCACAGATACGCAGTATTTT. Encoded protein: CASSGRSVGTDTQYF.

This chain joins TRBV9 and TRBJ2-7; D not certain. CDR1 is SGDLS, CDR2 YYNGEE, per germline. V shed 4 bases and J shed 1 base, with 9 bases lying between them. CDR3 length: 13 residues. Written as DNA, the CDR3 is TGTGCCAGCAGCCAGGCAGGATCCTACGAGCAGTACTTC. Translated: CASSQAGSYEQYF. Complete variable domain (other parts from reference TRBV9 and TRBJ2-7): DSGVTQTPKHLITATGQRVTLRCSPRSGDLSVYWYQQSLDQGLQFLIQYYNGEERAKGNILERFSAQQFPDLHSELNLSSLELGDSALYFCASSQAGSYEQYFGPGTRLTVT.